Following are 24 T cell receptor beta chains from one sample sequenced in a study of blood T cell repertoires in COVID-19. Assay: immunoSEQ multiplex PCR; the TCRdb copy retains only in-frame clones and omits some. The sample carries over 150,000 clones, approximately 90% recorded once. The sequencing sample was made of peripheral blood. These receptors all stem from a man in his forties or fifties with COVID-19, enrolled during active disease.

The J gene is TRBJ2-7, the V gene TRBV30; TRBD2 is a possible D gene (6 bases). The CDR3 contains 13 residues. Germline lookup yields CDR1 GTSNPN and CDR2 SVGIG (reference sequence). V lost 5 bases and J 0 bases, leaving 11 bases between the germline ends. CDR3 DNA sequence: TGTGCCTGGGTGTCCGGGGGCTCCTACGAGCAGTACTTC. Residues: CAWVSGGSYEQYF. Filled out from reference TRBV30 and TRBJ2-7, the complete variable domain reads SQTIHQWPATLVQPVGSPLSLECTVEGTSNPNLYWYRQAAGRGLQLLFYSVGIGQISSEVPQNLSASRPQDRQFILSSKKLLLSDSGFYLCAWVSGGSYEQYFGPGTRLTVT.

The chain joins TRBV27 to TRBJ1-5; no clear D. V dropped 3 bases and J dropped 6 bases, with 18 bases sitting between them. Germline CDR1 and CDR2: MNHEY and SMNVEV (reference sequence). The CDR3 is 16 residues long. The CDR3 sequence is CASSLRGTSRGQPQHF. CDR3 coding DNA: TGTGCCAGCAGTTTGAGAGGAACCAGTCGGGGTCAGCCCCAGCATTTT.

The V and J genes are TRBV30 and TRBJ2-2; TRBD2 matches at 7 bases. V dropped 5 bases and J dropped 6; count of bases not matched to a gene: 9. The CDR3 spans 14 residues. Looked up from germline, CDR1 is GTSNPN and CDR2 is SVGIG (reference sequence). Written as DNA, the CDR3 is TGTGCCTGGGTCAAGCGGGACTTGGCCGGGGAGCTGTTTTTT. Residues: CAWVKRDLAGELFF.

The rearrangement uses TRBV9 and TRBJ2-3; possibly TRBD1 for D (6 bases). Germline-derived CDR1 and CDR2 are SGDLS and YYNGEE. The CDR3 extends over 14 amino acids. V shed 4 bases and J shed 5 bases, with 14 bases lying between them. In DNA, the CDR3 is TGTGCCAGCAGCCCTAAAACAGGGCTAGATACGCAGTATTTT. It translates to CASSPKTGLDTQYF.

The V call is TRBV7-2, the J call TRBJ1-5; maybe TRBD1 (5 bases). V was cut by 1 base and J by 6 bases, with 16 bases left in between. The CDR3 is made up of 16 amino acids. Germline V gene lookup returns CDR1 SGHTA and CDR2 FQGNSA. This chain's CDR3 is CASSLGQAGDIQPQHF. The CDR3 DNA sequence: TGTGCCAGCAGCTTAGGCCAGGCGGGGGATATTCAGCCCCAGCATTTT.

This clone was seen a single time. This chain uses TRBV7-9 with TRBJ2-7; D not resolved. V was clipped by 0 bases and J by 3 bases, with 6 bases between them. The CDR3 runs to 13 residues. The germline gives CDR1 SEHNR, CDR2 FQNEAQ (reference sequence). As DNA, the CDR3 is TGTGCCAGCAGCTTAGCTGGCAGCTACGAGCAGTACTTC. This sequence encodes CASSLAGSYEQYF.

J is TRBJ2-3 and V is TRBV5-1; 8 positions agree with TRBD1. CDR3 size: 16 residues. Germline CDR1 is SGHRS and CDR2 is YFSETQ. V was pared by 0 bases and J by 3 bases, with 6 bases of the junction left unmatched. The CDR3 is CASSLGQGSRTDTQYF. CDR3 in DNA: TGCGCCAGCAGCTTGGGACAGGGGTCGAGGACAGATACGCAGTATTTT.

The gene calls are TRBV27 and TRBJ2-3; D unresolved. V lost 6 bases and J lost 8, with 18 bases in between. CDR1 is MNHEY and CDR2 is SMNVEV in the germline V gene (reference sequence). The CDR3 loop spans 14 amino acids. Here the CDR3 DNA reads TGTGCCAGCAGAATTTCCCGGGTTCTAGGTACGCAGTATTTT. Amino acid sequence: CASRISRVLGTQYF.

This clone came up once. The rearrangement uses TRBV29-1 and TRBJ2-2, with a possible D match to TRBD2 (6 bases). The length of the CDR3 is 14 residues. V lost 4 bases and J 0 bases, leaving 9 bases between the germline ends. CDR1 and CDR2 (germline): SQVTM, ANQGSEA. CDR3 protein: CSVGGGANTGELFF. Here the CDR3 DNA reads TGCAGCGTTGGAGGCGGGGCGAACACCGGGGAGCTGTTTTTT.

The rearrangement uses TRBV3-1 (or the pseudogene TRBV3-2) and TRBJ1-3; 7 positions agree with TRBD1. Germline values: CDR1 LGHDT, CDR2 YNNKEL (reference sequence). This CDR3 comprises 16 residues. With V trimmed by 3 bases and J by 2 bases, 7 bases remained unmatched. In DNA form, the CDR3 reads TGTGCCAGCAGCCACGGTGCAGGGGGGACTGGAAACACCATATATTTT. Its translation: CASSHGAGGTGNTIYF.

CDR3 nucleotide sequence: TGTGCCAGCAAGAAAAGTGGGACAGACACTGAAGCTTTCTTT. Translation gives CASKKSGTDTEAFF. The chain is built from TRBV7-9 and TRBJ1-1; 7 bases match TRBD1. The germline CDR1 and CDR2 sequences are SEHNR and FQNEAQ (reference sequence). The CDR3 covers 14 residues. V trimming: 7 bases; J trimming: 3 bases; junction bases outside the gene matches: 8.

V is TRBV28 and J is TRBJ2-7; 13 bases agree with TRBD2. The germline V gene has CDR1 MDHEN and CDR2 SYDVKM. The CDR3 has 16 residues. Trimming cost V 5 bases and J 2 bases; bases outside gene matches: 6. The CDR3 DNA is TGTGCCAGCAGTCCGCCCGGACTAGCGGGGGCCTACGAGCAGTACTTC. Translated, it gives CASSPPGLAGAYEQYF.

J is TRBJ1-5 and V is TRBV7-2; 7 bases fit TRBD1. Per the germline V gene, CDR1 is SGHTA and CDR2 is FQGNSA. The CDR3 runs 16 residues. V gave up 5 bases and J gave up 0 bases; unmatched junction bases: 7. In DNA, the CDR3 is TGTGCCAGCAGCCCCCCAGGGGGTCATAGCAATCAGCCCCAGCATTTT. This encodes CASSPPGGHSNQPQHF. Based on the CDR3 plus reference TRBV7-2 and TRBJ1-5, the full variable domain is GAGVSQSPSNKVTEKGKDVELRCDPISGHTALYWYRQSLGQGLEFLIYFQGNSAPDKSGLPSDRFSAERTGGSVSTLTIQRTQQEDSAVYLCASSPPGGHSNQPQHFGDGTRLSIL.

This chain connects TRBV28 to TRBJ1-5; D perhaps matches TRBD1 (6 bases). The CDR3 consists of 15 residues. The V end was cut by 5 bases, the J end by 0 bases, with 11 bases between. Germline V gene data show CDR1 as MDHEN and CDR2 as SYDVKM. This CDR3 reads CASSDPGDSNQPQHF. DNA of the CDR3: TGTGCCAGCAGTGATCCAGGGGATAGCAATCAGCCCCAGCATTTT.

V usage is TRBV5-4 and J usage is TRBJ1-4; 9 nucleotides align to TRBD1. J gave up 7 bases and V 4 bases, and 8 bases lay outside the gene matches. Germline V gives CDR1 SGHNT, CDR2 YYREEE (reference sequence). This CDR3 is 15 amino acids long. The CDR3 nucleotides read TGTGCCAGCAGCACCTCACAGGGGGCGGGTGAAAAACTGTTTTTT. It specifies CASSTSQGAGEKLFF.

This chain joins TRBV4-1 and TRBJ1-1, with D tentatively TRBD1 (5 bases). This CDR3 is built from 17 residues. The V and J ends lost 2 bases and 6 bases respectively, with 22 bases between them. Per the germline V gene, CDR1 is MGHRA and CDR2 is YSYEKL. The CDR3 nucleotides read TGCGCCAGCAGCCAATCACGGCGGGACCCGAAGGTCGCTGAAGCTTTCTTT. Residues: CASSQSRRDPKVAEAFF.

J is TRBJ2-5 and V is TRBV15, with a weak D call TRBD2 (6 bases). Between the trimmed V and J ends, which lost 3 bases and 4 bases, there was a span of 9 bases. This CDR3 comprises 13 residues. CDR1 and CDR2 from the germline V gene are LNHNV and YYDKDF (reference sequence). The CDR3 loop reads CATSRGTAETQYF. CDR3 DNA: TGTGCCACCAGCAGGGGGACTGCAGAGACCCAGTACTTC.

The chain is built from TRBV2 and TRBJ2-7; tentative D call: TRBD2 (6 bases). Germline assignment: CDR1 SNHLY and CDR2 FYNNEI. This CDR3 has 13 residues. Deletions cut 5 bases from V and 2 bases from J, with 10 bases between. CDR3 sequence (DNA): TGTGCCAGCAGTTTGGGACTTGCCTACGAGCAGTACTTC. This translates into CASSLGLAYEQYF.

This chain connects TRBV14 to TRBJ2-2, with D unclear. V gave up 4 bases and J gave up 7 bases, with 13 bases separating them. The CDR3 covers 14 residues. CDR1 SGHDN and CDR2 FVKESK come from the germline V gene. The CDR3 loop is CASSPTRLSGELFF. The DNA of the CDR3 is TGTGCCAGCAGCCCAACTCGTTTAAGCGGGGAGCTGTTTTTT.

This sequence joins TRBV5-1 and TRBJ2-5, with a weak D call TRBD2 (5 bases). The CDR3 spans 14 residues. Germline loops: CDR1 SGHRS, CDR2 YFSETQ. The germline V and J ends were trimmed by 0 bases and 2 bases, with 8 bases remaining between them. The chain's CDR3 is CASSLAGKQETQYF. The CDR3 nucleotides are TGCGCCAGCAGCTTGGCGGGAAAGCAAGAGACCCAGTACTTC. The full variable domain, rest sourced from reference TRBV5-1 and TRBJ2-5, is KAGVTQTPRYLIKTRGQQVTLSCSPISGHRSVSWYQQTPGQGLQFLFEYFSETQRNKGNFPGRFSGRQFSNSRSEMNVSTLELGDSALYLCASSLAGKQETQYFGPGTRLLVL.

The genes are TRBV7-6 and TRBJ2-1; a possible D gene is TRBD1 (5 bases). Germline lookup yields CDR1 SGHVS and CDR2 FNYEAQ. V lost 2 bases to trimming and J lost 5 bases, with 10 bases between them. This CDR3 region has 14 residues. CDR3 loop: CASSLFVTDNEQFF. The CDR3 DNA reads TGTGCCAGCAGCTTATTTGTGACAGACAATGAGCAGTTCTTC.

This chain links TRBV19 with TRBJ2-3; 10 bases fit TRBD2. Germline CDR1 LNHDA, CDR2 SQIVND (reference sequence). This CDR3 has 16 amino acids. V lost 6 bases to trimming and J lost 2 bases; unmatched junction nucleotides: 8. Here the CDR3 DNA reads TGTGCCAGTAGCCCCCTAGCGGGAGATCCCACAGATACGCAGTATTTT. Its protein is CASSPLAGDPTDTQYF.

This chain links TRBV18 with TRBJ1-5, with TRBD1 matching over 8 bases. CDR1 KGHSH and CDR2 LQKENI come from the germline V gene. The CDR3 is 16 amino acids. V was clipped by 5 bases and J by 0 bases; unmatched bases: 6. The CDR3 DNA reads TGTGCCAGCTCAATGGGGACAGGCAATAGCAATCAGCCCCAGCATTTT. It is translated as CASSMGTGNSNQPQHF.

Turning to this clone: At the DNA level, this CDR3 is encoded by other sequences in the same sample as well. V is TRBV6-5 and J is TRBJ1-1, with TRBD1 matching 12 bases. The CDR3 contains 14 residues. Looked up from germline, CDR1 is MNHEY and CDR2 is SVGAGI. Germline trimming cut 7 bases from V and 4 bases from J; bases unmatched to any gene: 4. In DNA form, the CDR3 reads TGTGCCAGCACGGGACAGGGGGCGCGCACTGAAGCTTTCTTT. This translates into CASTGQGARTEAFF.